These 15 T cell receptor beta chains came from one sample sequenced in a study of T cell repertoires in cytomegalovirus infection. Via MiXCR, TCRdb re-called the reads, giving one row per CDR3 protein. The table has some 600,000 distinct CDR3 sequences, roughly 24% seen once. The sample consisted of CD8+ T cells from PBMCs. These receptors came from a human donor in good health (CMV status not recorded). Some clones in this sample may be carry-over from other donors' samples.

This clonotype was seen repeatedly, ten times or more. This chain joins TRBV25-1 and TRBJ2-2; D perhaps matches TRBD2 (5 bases). Trimming stripped 2 bases from V and 6 bases from J, with 13 bases between. This CDR3 contains 15 residues. The germline V gene has CDR1 MGHDK and CDR2 SYGVNS. CDR3 coding DNA: TGTGCCAGCAGTGAAAGCGGTGAAGGAGCCGGGGAGCTGTTTTTT. Translated, it gives CASSESGEGAGELFF.

This clonotype appeared a few times. V and J are TRBV7-6 and TRBJ1-5; D not certain. Germline loops: CDR1 SGHVS, CDR2 FNYEAQ. V was shortened by 5 bases and J by 3 bases, with 14 bases between the two germline ends. The CDR3 totals 15 residues. The CDR3 DNA follows: TGTGCCAGCAGCCTTACACCCGGGGTCAATCAGCCCCAGCATTTT. This codes for CASSLTPGVNQPQHF.

Many counts were recorded for this clonotype. The J gene is TRBJ2-2, the V gene TRBV7-6; D is undetermined. The V end was cut by 5 bases, the J end by 0 bases, with 13 bases between. The CDR3 extends over 16 amino acids. The germline V gene has CDR1 SGHVS and CDR2 FNYEAQ. The CDR3 reads CASSTHPQANTGELFF. CDR3 bases: TGTGCCAGCAGCACTCACCCTCAGGCGAACACCGGGGAGCTGTTTTTT.

In the case of this clonotype: A clone one base away is much larger, so this may be a read error. The CDR3 is CASSEIGQGTDMQYF. DNA of the CDR3: TGTGCCAGCAGTGAAATAGGACAGGGCACAGATATGCAGTATTTT. The rearrangement joins TRBV6-1 to TRBJ2-3, with TRBD1 matching 8 bases. CDR3 length: 15 amino acids. CDR1 MNHNS and CDR2 SASEGT come from the germline V gene.

As concerns this clonotype: A much bigger clone sits one base away, suggesting this may be a read error. V gene TRBV11-1 combines with J gene TRBJ1-2, with D unclear. Germline lookup yields CDR1 SGHAT and CDR2 FQDESV (reference sequence). With 2 bases removed from V and 5 bases from J, the gap between germline ends came to 9 bases. The CDR3 contains 13 residues. This chain's CDR3 is CASSLSQSYGYTF. The CDR3 nucleotides are TGTGCCAGCAGCTTATCACAGTCTTATGGCTACACCTTC.

This clonotype was seen a handful of times. The chain carries TRBV20-1 and TRBJ2-7, with D uncertain. Germline-derived CDR1 and CDR2 are DFQATT and SNEGSKA (reference sequence). V was cut by 2 bases and J by 6 bases, with 20 bases left in between. This CDR3 contains 15 residues. The CDR3 loop reads CSARFPGDLFGEQYV. In DNA form, the CDR3 reads TGCAGTGCTAGATTCCCGGGCGACCTATTTGGCGAGCAGTACGTC.

V is TRBV6-5 and J is TRBJ2-5; the D call may be TRBD1 or TRBD2 (6 bases each). V was clipped by 6 bases and J by 1 base, with 15 bases between them. CDR1 MNHEY and CDR2 SVGAGI come from the germline V gene. There are 15 residues in the CDR3. CDR3: CASRTSGARQETQYF. The CDR3, as DNA: TGTGCCAGCAGAACCTCGGGGGCGCGCCAAGAGACCCAGTACTTC.

The V gene is TRBV6-2 or TRBV6-3, the J gene TRBJ1-1; the match to TRBD1 covers 7 bases. Germline assignment: CDR1 MNHEY and CDR2 SVGEGT. The CDR3 consists of 13 residues. Unmatched junction bases numbered 7, after V lost 7 bases and J lost 5 bases. In nucleotides, the CDR3 is TGTGCCAGCACCAAGGGGGCATCTACTGAAGCTTTCTTT. Translation: CASTKGASTEAFF.

This clonotype was observed at least ten times. The CDR3 nucleotides are TGTGCCAGCAGCCCAACAGGGAACTACGAGCAGTACGTC. This translates into CASSPTGNYEQYV. The chain combines TRBV7-9 with TRBJ2-7; perhaps TRBD1 as D (6 bases). This CDR3 is built from 13 residues. Looked up from germline, CDR1 is SEHNR and CDR2 is FQNEAQ (reference sequence). Trimming pared 5 bases from V and 3 bases from J, leaving 11 bases between.

This clonotype was seen repeatedly, ten times or more. The V and J genes are TRBV7-6 and TRBJ2-5, with TRBD2 matching 7 bases. V shed 4 bases and J 5 bases; nucleotides not matched to a gene: 4. The CDR3 has 13 amino acids. Germline values: CDR1 SGHVS, CDR2 FNYEAQ. CDR3 DNA sequence: TGTGCCAGCAGCTCTAGCGGAGGGGAGACCCAGTACTTC. Its translation: CASSSSGGETQYF.

The genes are TRBV6-2 or TRBV6-3 and TRBJ2-3; 7 bases match TRBD2. This CDR3 contains 18 residues. Trimming cost V 0 bases and J 2 bases; bases outside gene matches: 11. Germline assignment: CDR1 MNHEY and CDR2 SVGEGT. The CDR3 spells CASSYSAYIAGNTDTQYF. CDR3 in DNA: TGTGCCAGCAGTTACTCGGCCTACATAGCGGGCAACACAGATACGCAGTATTTT.

This clonotype appeared many times. The chain carries TRBV7-9 and TRBJ1-2; D unresolved. Germline assignment: CDR1 SEHNR and CDR2 FQNEAQ (reference sequence). Between the trimmed V and J ends, which lost 3 bases and 4 bases, there was a span of 12 bases. CDR3 length: 14 amino acids. The CDR3 reads CASSLAVKAYGYTF. DNA for the CDR3: TGTGCCAGCAGCTTGGCAGTTAAAGCCTATGGCTACACCTTC.

The rearrangement joins TRBV4-2 to TRBJ1-1, with no clear D. Trimming stripped 0 bases from V and 6 bases from J, with 8 bases between. The germline gives CDR1 LGHNA, CDR2 YNFKEQ. CDR3 size: 13 residues. Here the CDR3 reads CASSQDLGSEAFF. The CDR3 region has the DNA TGTGCCAGCAGCCAAGATCTAGGGTCTGAAGCTTTCTTT.

This clonotype was recorded a few times. The V gene is TRBV4-1, the J gene TRBJ1-1, with D tentatively TRBD1 (6 bases). This CDR3 contains 15 residues. Trimming left V 0 bases short and J 8 bases short, with 16 bases between. From germline, CDR1 is MGHRA and CDR2 YSYEKL. The CDR3 region is CASSQEVGGWDEAFF. The CDR3 DNA is TGCGCCAGCAGCCAAGAGGTAGGGGGGTGGGACGAAGCTTTCTTT.

The CDR3 spells CASSYLDSGNGTPGYEQYV. The CDR3 region has the DNA TGTGCCAGCAGTTACTTGGATTCGGGGAACGGGACCCCTGGCTACGAGCAGTACGTC. The V and J genes are TRBV6-2 or TRBV6-3 and TRBJ2-7, with D perhaps being TRBD1 or TRBD2 (5 bases each). Trimming removed 1 base at V and 3 bases at J, with 25 bases between. The CDR3 is 19 residues long. Germline CDR1 MNHEY, CDR2 SVGEGT.